A single T cell receptor beta chain is shown here with its context. Its antigen is not known. This entry is derived from a study of response to subunit inactivated influenza vaccine. General study findings and limits: The authors suggested that few new T cells are recruited per seasonal influenza vaccination.

With 1 base removed from V and 4 bases from J, the gap between germline ends came to 11 bases. The CDR3 contains 14 residues. Germline-derived CDR1 and CDR2 are MDHEN and SYDVKM. From the RT-PCR reads, TCRdb called clonotypes with MiXCR, one entry per CDR3 protein. In the table there are about 530,000 distinct CDR3 sequences, about an eighth of which are singletons. The source is a man aged 45-60 years who received an inactivated influenza vaccine. J is TRBJ2-7 and V is TRBV28; D not resolved. The source was PBMCs from blood, collected on the day of vaccination. CDR3 DNA: TGTGCCAGCAGTTTATCCCTCACAGAGTACGAGCAGTACTTC. Protein sequence: CASSLSLTEYEQYF. The whole variable domain, remainder taken from reference TRBV28 and TRBJ2-7, is DVKVTQSSRYLVKRTGEKVFLECVQDMDHENMFWYRQDPGLGLRLIYFSYDVKMKEKGDIPEGYSVSREKKERFSLILESASTNQTSMYLCASSLSLTEYEQYFGPGTRLTVT.